This TCR beta chain came from a study of blood T cell repertoires in COVID-19. Study at large: The samples span acute and convalescent COVID-19 from the United States, Italy and Spain. Nucleic acid was either cDNA or gDNA, and it came from T cells, B-cell-depleted T cells, or PBMCs.

The CDR3 has 17 residues. Germline values: CDR1 SGHDT, CDR2 YYEEEE. Trimming took 0 bases from V and 1 from J; bases not matched to a gene: 5. Clones were read by immunoSEQ multiplex PCR, and TCRdb kept only the in-frame ones, dropping some. The sample lists 220,000 or so clones; approximately 80% were seen once. The rearrangement joins TRBV5-6 to TRBJ2-3, with 10 nucleotides matching TRBD2. Sequencing was carried out using peripheral blood. The clonotype comes from a woman of 80 years or more with acute or convalescent COVID-19. The CDR3: CASSLVSGGPRTDTQYF. The DNA for the CDR3 is TGTGCCAGCAGCTTGGTTAGCGGGGGGCCCCGCACAGATACGCAGTATTTT.